The 30 T cell receptor beta chains below all came from one sample that was sequenced in a study of blood T cell repertoires in COVID-19. Method: immunoSEQ multiplex PCR; TCRdb's copy keeps in-frame clones and lacks some. The sample includes 150,000 to 180,000 clones, about 83% of them seen just once. Source material: peripheral blood. The source is a woman aged 55-75 years with COVID-19, enrolled during active disease.

This clone was counted ten times or more. The genes are TRBV3-1 (or the pseudogene TRBV3-2) and TRBJ2-2; D unclear. The CDR3 runs to 15 residues. V was clipped by 1 base and J by 4 bases, with 10 bases between them. The germline V gene encodes CDR1 LGHDT and CDR2 YNNKEL (reference sequence). The CDR3 region is CASSQVSVGTGELFF. CDR3 DNA: TGTGCCAGCAGCCAAGTAAGCGTGGGCACCGGGGAGCTGTTTTTT.

V and J are TRBV19 and TRBJ2-3, with a possible D match to TRBD2 (5 bases). Per the germline V gene, CDR1 is LNHDA and CDR2 is SQIVND (reference sequence). This CDR3 has 13 residues. Trimming cost V 0 bases and J 6 bases, with 7 bases left between them. The CDR3 DNA reads TGTGCCAGTAGTATAGATCCGGGGGATACGCAGTATTTT. Protein: CASSIDPGDTQYF.

The rearrangement links TRBV25-1 to TRBJ1-5, with D tentatively TRBD1 (6 bases). This CDR3 is 15 amino acids long. CDR1 MGHDK and CDR2 SYGVNS come from the germline V gene. The V gene lost 5 bases and the J gene lost 5 bases, with 16 bases spanning the gap. Written as DNA, the CDR3 is TGTGCCAGCAGTAGGGGGGGCAGTCCCCATCAGCCCCAGCATTTT. This gives the protein CASSRGGSPHQPQHF.

V is TRBV3-1 (or the pseudogene TRBV3-2) and J is TRBJ1-2; 7 positions agree with TRBD1. V dropped 8 bases and J dropped 4; count of bases not matched to a gene: 13. CDR1 and CDR2 from the germline V gene are LGHDT and YNNKEL (reference sequence). The CDR3 sequence is 15 residues long. This chain's CDR3 is CASGRGSGQSYGYTF. The CDR3 nucleotides read TGTGCCAGCGGAAGGGGATCGGGACAGAGCTATGGCTACACCTTC.

V gene TRBV7-9 combines with J gene TRBJ1-5; D is perhaps TRBD1 (5 bases). This CDR3 is built from 13 residues. V was clipped by 5 bases and J by 6 bases, with 11 bases between them. Germline V lookup: CDR1 SEHNR, CDR2 FQNEAQ (reference sequence). CDR3: CASSPEGVQPQHF. The CDR3 nucleotides read TGTGCCAGCAGCCCCGAAGGGGTTCAGCCCCAGCATTTT.

J is TRBJ2-1 and V is TRBV6-5; TRBD2 matches 7 bases. The V gene's germline CDR1 is MNHEY and CDR2 SVGAGI. V trimming: 0 bases; J trimming: 5 bases; junction bases outside the gene matches: 4. This CDR3 has 15 amino acids. CDR3: CASSYSSLANNEQFF. DNA of the CDR3: TGTGCCAGCAGTTACTCCTCACTAGCGAACAATGAGCAGTTCTTC.

V and J are TRBV10-3 and TRBJ2-1; possible D gene TRBD2, 6 bases. Germline V gene lookup returns CDR1 ENHRY and CDR2 SYGVKD. The CDR3 loop spans 13 amino acids. Deletions cut 10 bases from V and 3 bases from J, with 13 bases between. The CDR3 DNA reads TGTGCCACAGGGACTGGAGACTACAATGAGCAGTTCTTC. Its protein product is CATGTGDYNEQFF.

The chain joins TRBV18 to TRBJ1-1; 8 positions agree with TRBD1. The CDR3 is made up of 19 amino acids. Per germline, CDR1 KGHSH and CDR2 LQKENI. V lost 4 bases to trimming and J lost 0 bases; unmatched junction nucleotides: 16. CDR3 protein: CASSLFRAGGLGMNTEAFF. The DNA for the CDR3 is TGTGCCAGCTCACTATTCCGAGCAGGGGGCTTAGGCATGAACACTGAAGCTTTCTTT. Full variable domain (remainder filled in from reference TRBV18 and TRBJ1-1): NAGVMQNPRHLVRRRGQEARLRCSPMKGHSHVYWYRQLPEEGLKFMVYLQKENIIDESGMPKERFSAEFPKEGPSILRIQQVVRGDSAAYFCASSLFRAGGLGMNTEAFFGQGTRLTVV.

This clone was recorded only once. The chain couples TRBV6-1 to TRBJ2-5, with 8 bases identical to TRBD2. The junction had 11 bases not matched to a gene; V was cut back by 0 bases and J by 5 bases. This CDR3 contains 17 residues. CDR1 is MNHNS, CDR2 SASEGT, per germline. CDR3 loop: CASSEALGGGLAETQYF. The CDR3 nucleotides are TGTGCCAGCAGTGAAGCGTTGGGGGGAGGACTAGCCGAGACCCAGTACTTC.

This clone was seen only a few times. The chain carries TRBV5-5 and TRBJ2-5, with D possibly being TRBD1 (5 bases). The V and J ends lost 6 bases and 1 base respectively, with 10 bases between them. CDR1 SGHKS and CDR2 YYEKEE come from the germline V gene (reference sequence). The CDR3 sequence is 13 residues long. This CDR3 is CASTPTVQETQYF. The CDR3 coding sequence is TGTGCCAGCACCCCGACAGTCCAAGAGACCCAGTACTTC. Looking up the rest from reference TRBV5-5 and TRBJ2-5 gives the full variable domain: DAGVTQSPTHLIKTRGQQVTLRCSPISGHKSVSWYQQVLGQGPQFIFQYYEKEERGRGNFPDRFSARQFPNYSSELNVNALLLGDSALYLCASTPTVQETQYFGPGTRLLVL.

V gene TRBV19 combines with J gene TRBJ1-5; D not resolved. V lost 7 bases to trimming and J lost 12 bases, with 16 bases between them. This CDR3 region has 12 residues. Germline CDR1 LNHDA, CDR2 SQIVND (reference sequence). The CDR3 DNA is TGTGCCAGTAAAAGTGTATCGCTATTCCAGCATTTT. Amino acids: CASKSVSLFQHF.

This chain links TRBV5-1 with TRBJ1-1; D remains unclear. V was cut by 5 bases and J by 0 bases, with 14 bases left in between. CDR3 length equals 15 residues. The germline V gene encodes CDR1 SGHRS and CDR2 YFSETQ. The CDR3 spells CASSPERGVNTEAFF. The CDR3 coding sequence is TGCGCCAGCAGTCCAGAACGGGGAGTGAACACTGAAGCTTTCTTT.

The V and J genes are TRBV7-8 and TRBJ2-1, with D maybe TRBD2 (7 bases). Germline CDR1 SGHVS, CDR2 FQNEAQ. There are 16 residues in the CDR3. The V and J ends lost 0 bases and 7 bases respectively, with 16 bases between them. CDR3 in amino acids: CASSLARGAPRNEQFF. CDR3 DNA sequence: TGTGCCAGCAGCTTAGCCCGGGGGGCCCCGCGGAATGAGCAGTTCTTC.

This clone was picked up a small number of times. The chain recombines TRBV6-5 with TRBJ2-7; 8 nucleotides agree with TRBD2. CDR3 size: 15 residues. The trim removed 4 bases at V and 2 bases at J, leaving 7 bases unmatched. The germline V gene encodes CDR1 MNHEY and CDR2 SVGAGI. The chain's CDR3 is CASSSLGTRPYEQYF. As DNA, the CDR3 is TGTGCCAGCAGTTCACTTGGGACTAGACCCTACGAGCAGTACTTC.

J is TRBJ2-6 and V is TRBV19; TRBD1 agrees at 8 bases. Unmatched junction bases numbered 12, after V lost 5 bases and J lost 3 bases. Germline values: CDR1 LNHDA, CDR2 SQIVND (reference sequence). CDR3 length: 18 amino acids. CDR3 in DNA: TGTGCCAGTAGTTACCAACGGACAGGGTCGCGTGGGGCCAACGTCCTGACTTTC. Translated, it gives CASSYQRTGSRGANVLTF.

The V call is TRBV25-1, the J call TRBJ1-5; 12 bases match TRBD1. In germline, CDR1 is MGHDK, CDR2 SYGVNS. The CDR3 loop spans 16 amino acids. The J segment lost 2 bases and the V segment lost 4 bases, leaving 3 bases of the junction unmatched. CDR3 bases: TGTGCCAGCAGTGGGGACAGGGGGCTCGGCAATCAGCCCCAGCATTTT. This gives the protein CASSGDRGLGNQPQHF. Variable domain in full (rest from reference TRBV25-1 and TRBJ1-5): EADIYQTPRYLVIGTGKKITLECSQTMGHDKMYWYQQDPGMELHLIHYSYGVNSTEKGDLSSESTVSRIRTEHFPLTLESARPSHTSQYLCASSGDRGLGNQPQHFGDGTRLSIL.

The V gene is TRBV19, the J gene TRBJ1-1, with 7 nucleotides matching TRBD1. The germline gives CDR1 LNHDA, CDR2 SQIVND (reference sequence). This CDR3 spans 15 amino acids. CDR3 DNA sequence: TGTGTCACTATTAGGGGGCTGCCGCCGAACACTGAAGCTTTCTTT. This codes for CVTIRGLPPNTEAFF.

On this clone itself: A read error may account for a junction end that differs from germline. The J gene is TRBJ2-1, the V gene TRBV4-1, with 7 bases aligning to TRBD1. The CDR3 is 17 amino acids. Germline loops: CDR1 MGHRA, CDR2 YSYEKL. The CDR3 DNA sequence: TGCGCCAGCAGCCAAGAAGAGGGACAGAGCTCCTACAATGAGCGGTTCTTC. Translated, it gives CASSQEEGQSSYNERFF.

This clone was detected once. The chain recombines TRBV4-1 with TRBJ1-1, with TRBD1 matching over 7 bases. The length of the CDR3 is 15 residues. CDR1 and CDR2 from the germline V gene are MGHRA and YSYEKL. V lost 4 bases, J lost 0 bases, and 5 bases stayed unmatched. The CDR3 region has the DNA TGCGCCAGCAGCCCCCCGACAGGGATGAACACTGAAGCTTTCTTT. It translates to CASSPPTGMNTEAFF.

V and J are TRBV10-3 and TRBJ2-1; TRBD2 aligns across 9 bases. CDR1 ENHRY and CDR2 SYGVKD come from the germline V gene. The junction had 6 bases not matched to a gene; V was cut back by 2 bases and J by 4 bases. This CDR3 contains 16 residues. The CDR3 is CAISELLAGSYNEQFF. CDR3 bases: TGTGCCATCAGTGAGCTCCTAGCGGGGTCTTACAATGAGCAGTTCTTC.

The chain couples TRBV7-9 to TRBJ1-4; 7 bases match TRBD1. The CDR3 spans 15 residues. Germline CDR1 and CDR2: SEHNR and FQNEAQ (reference sequence). V lost 3 bases, J lost 7 bases, and 8 bases stayed unmatched. CDR3 loop: CASSLVTGDLEKLFF. CDR3 nucleotide sequence: TGTGCCAGCAGCTTGGTCACAGGGGACCTTGAAAAACTGTTTTTT. The variable domain in full, with the rest retrieved from reference TRBV7-9 and TRBJ1-4, is DTGVSQNPRHKITKRGQNVTFRCDPISEHNRLYWYRQTLGQGPEFLTYFQNEAQLEKSRLLSDRFSAERPKGSFSTLEIQRTEQGDSAMYLCASSLVTGDLEKLFFGSGTQLSVL.

The chain employs TRBV9 and TRBJ1-2; tentatively, D is TRBD1 (5 bases). Germline CDR1 SGDLS, CDR2 YYNGEE. Deletions cut 1 base from V and 8 bases from J, with 15 bases between. There are 14 residues in the CDR3. DNA of the CDR3: TGTGCCAGCAGCGTAACAGACAGTGGGGTCGGCTACACCTTC. Protein product: CASSVTDSGVGYTF.

This chain joins TRBV6-5 and TRBJ1-6, with TRBD1 matching over 8 bases. Germline-derived CDR1 and CDR2 are MNHEY and SVGAGI. With V trimmed by 0 bases and J by 7 bases, 5 bases remained unmatched. The CDR3 is 16 amino acids. The CDR3 protein is CASSYSTTGVNSPLHF. CDR3 bases: TGTGCCAGCAGTTACTCGACGACAGGGGTGAATTCACCCCTCCACTTT.

This clone was picked up one time. The rearrangement uses TRBV7-9 and TRBJ1-2, with unresolved D. This CDR3 spans 13 amino acids. Germline V lookup: CDR1 SEHNR, CDR2 FQNEAQ (reference sequence). Trimming stripped 5 bases from V and 6 bases from J, with 13 bases between. CDR3 coding DNA: TGTGCCAGCAGCCGGGAAAGACTCGATGGCTACACCTTC. This codes for CASSRERLDGYTF.

The J gene is TRBJ1-1, the V gene TRBV29-1, with TRBD1 matching 10 bases. Germline CDR1 reads SQVTM; CDR2 reads ANQGSEA. Trimming took 7 bases from V and 1 from J; bases not matched to a gene: 3. This CDR3 is 13 amino acids long. The CDR3 nucleotides read TGCAGCGCTCGGACAGGGGGGAACACTGAAGCTTTCTTT. Amino acid sequence: CSARTGGNTEAFF.

This clone was counted only a few times. The V and J genes are TRBV9 and TRBJ2-5; 12 nucleotides align to TRBD1. Trimming took 3 bases from V and 9 from J; bases not matched to a gene: 15. The CDR3 covers 17 residues. From germline, CDR1 is SGDLS and CDR2 YYNGEE. This chain's CDR3 is CASSASIGGQGASAQYF. DNA of the CDR3: TGTGCCAGCAGCGCTAGTATCGGGGGACAGGGGGCTTCGGCCCAGTACTTC. Full variable domain (remainder filled in from reference TRBV9 and TRBJ2-5): DSGVTQTPKHLITATGQRVTLRCSPRSGDLSVYWYQQSLDQGLQFLIQYYNGEERAKGNILERFSAQQFPDLHSELNLSSLELGDSALYFCASSASIGGQGASAQYFGPGTRLLVL.

The rearrangement links TRBV18 to TRBJ2-7; D is perhaps TRBD2 (6 bases). Germline V gene lookup returns CDR1 KGHSH and CDR2 LQKENI. The CDR3 has 14 residues. V gave up 5 bases and J gave up 3 bases, with 14 bases separating them. The CDR3 region is CASSFGTLNYEQYF. In nucleotides, the CDR3 is TGTGCCAGCTCATTTGGGACTTTAAACTACGAGCAGTACTTC.

Written as DNA, the CDR3 is TGTGCCAGTAGAGTCGGGTGGTCCTATAATTCACCCCTCCACTTT. Residues: CASRVGWSYNSPLHF. The chain recombines TRBV19 with TRBJ1-6; D uncertain. Germline V gene lookup returns CDR1 LNHDA and CDR2 SQIVND (reference sequence). The ends were cut back, 6 bases at V and 1 base at J, with 10 bases in the middle. The CDR3 extends over 15 amino acids.

In this sample, this clone turned up once. The chain couples TRBV5-1 to TRBJ1-6; the D is unclear. This CDR3 has 15 residues. CDR1 is SGHRS and CDR2 is YFSETQ in the germline V gene. The V end lost 6 bases, the J end lost 5 bases, and 15 bases lay between the germline ends. CDR3 protein: CASNHLPDNNSPLHF. The DNA of the CDR3 is TGCGCCAGCAACCACTTACCCGATAATAATTCACCCCTCCACTTT.

The chain links TRBV7-9 to TRBJ1-3; D perhaps matches TRBD1 (6 bases). The CDR3 length is 15 residues. Trimming stripped 5 bases from V and 2 bases from J, with 13 bases between. Germline loops: CDR1 SEHNR, CDR2 FQNEAQ (reference sequence). Here the CDR3 DNA reads TGTGCCAGCAGCCTTGACAGGCGAACTGGAAACACCATATATTTT. Translated: CASSLDRRTGNTIYF.